This passage covers 25 T cell receptor beta chains from one sample sequenced in a study of blood T cell repertoires in COVID-19. Sequenced by immunoSEQ multiplex PCR; TCRdb stores in-frame clones only, minus some. The sample carries about 120,000 clones, around 89% recorded once. The source material was peripheral blood. The source is a woman aged 55-69 years with COVID-19, enrolled during active disease.

J is TRBJ1-2 and V is TRBV14; 11 bases match TRBD1. Germline V gene lookup returns CDR1 SGHDN and CDR2 FVKESK. Trimming took 4 bases from V and 5 from J; bases not matched to a gene: 6. The CDR3 runs to 15 residues. For the CDR3, the DNA is TGTGCCAGCAGCCCTTGGACAGGGGGCGGTTATGGCTACACCTTC. This gives the protein CASSPWTGGGYGYTF.

This chain connects TRBV5-1 to TRBJ2-1, with TRBD2 identical over 12 bases. With 3 bases clipped from V and 6 bases from J, the junction kept 7 bases outside the gene matches. CDR3 length: 16 residues. The germline V gene encodes CDR1 SGHRS and CDR2 YFSETQ. The CDR3 here is CASSSPSGGAPNEQFF. The CDR3 nucleotides are TGCGCCAGCAGCTCCCCTAGCGGGGGGGCTCCCAATGAGCAGTTCTTC. Drawing the rest from reference TRBV5-1 and TRBJ2-1, the complete variable domain is KAGVTQTPRYLIKTRGQQVTLSCSPISGHRSVSWYQQTPGQGLQFLFEYFSETQRNKGNFPGRFSGRQFSNSRSEMNVSTLELGDSALYLCASSSPSGGAPNEQFFGPGTRLTVL.

This rearrangement joins TRBV7-2 to TRBJ1-3; TRBD1 agrees at 8 bases. The CDR3 extends over 15 amino acids. With V trimmed by 4 bases and J by 0 bases, 2 bases remained unmatched. Germline CDR1 SGHTA, CDR2 FQGNSA. DNA of the CDR3: TGTGCCAGCAGCTACACAGGGGGCTCTGGAAACACCATATATTTT. This codes for CASSYTGGSGNTIYF.

The rearrangement links TRBV7-2 to TRBJ1-2, with 8 bases fitting TRBD1. The V gene end was trimmed by 4 bases and the J gene end by 4 bases; junction bases not matched to a gene: 5. Looked up from germline, CDR1 is SGHTA and CDR2 is FQGNSA. The CDR3 contains 14 residues. In DNA, the CDR3 is TGTGCCAGCAGCTCTGGACAGGGTCGCTATGGCTACACCTTC. This translates into CASSSGQGRYGYTF.

This sequence joins TRBV4-1 and TRBJ1-1, with 10 bases fitting TRBD1. The V gene end was trimmed by 0 bases and the J gene end by 1 base; junction bases not matched to a gene: 8. Germline V gene sequence: CDR1 MGHRA, CDR2 YSYEKL. This CDR3 is built from 18 residues. The DNA of the CDR3 is TGCGCCAGCAGCCAAGATGTGGGGACAGGGGCACCGAACACTGAAGCTTTCTTT. It is translated as CASSQDVGTGAPNTEAFF.

The gene calls are TRBV18 and TRBJ1-1; D may be TRBD1 (6 bases). Between the trimmed V and J ends, which lost 4 bases and 0 bases, there was a span of 9 bases. The CDR3 sequence is 14 residues long. Germline CDR1 and CDR2: KGHSH and LQKENI. Here the CDR3 DNA reads TGTGCCAGCTCACTTGGACAGATGAACACTGAAGCTTTCTTT. This codes for CASSLGQMNTEAFF.

The chain uses TRBV5-1 and TRBJ2-7; 9 positions match TRBD1. V gave up 2 bases and J gave up 7 bases; unmatched junction bases: 10. CDR1 SGHRS and CDR2 YFSETQ come from the germline V gene. The CDR3 consists of 15 residues. CDR3 in amino acids: CASSLRTGAPLEQYF. The DNA of the CDR3 is TGCGCCAGCAGCTTAAGGACAGGGGCCCCCTTGGAGCAGTACTTC.

The CDR3 reads CASRPGHTNTEAFF. The CDR3 coding sequence is TGCGCCAGCAGACCGGGACATACGAACACTGAAGCTTTCTTT. This chain connects TRBV10-2 to TRBJ1-1; tentative D call: TRBD1 (6 bases). The V gene's germline CDR1 is WSHSY and CDR2 SAAADI. This CDR3 spans 14 amino acids. V was shortened by 6 bases and J by 1 base, with 12 bases between the two germline ends.

The gene calls are TRBV10-3 and TRBJ1-4; D perhaps matches TRBD1 (6 bases). Germline assignment: CDR1 ENHRY and CDR2 SYGVKD. CDR3 length equals 14 residues. Trimming took 0 bases from V and 7 from J, leaving 9 bases between them. This CDR3 reads CAISESGGLEKLFF. The CDR3 DNA follows: TGTGCCATCAGTGAGTCGGGGGGGCTTGAAAAACTGTTTTTT.

The V gene is TRBV9, the J gene TRBJ1-2; tentatively, D is TRBD1 (5 bases). Germline V gives CDR1 SGDLS, CDR2 YYNGEE. Trimming took off 0 bases at V and 6 bases at J, with 15 bases between the two ends. This CDR3 has 15 residues. The CDR3 protein is CASSVDVQDTNGYTF. The CDR3 DNA reads TGTGCCAGCAGCGTAGACGTCCAGGACACAAATGGCTACACCTTC.

The V call is TRBV28, the J call TRBJ1-2; D may be TRBD1 (5 bases). V was shortened by 5 bases and J by 4 bases, with 20 bases between the two germline ends. This CDR3 spans 16 amino acids. CDR1 is MDHEN, CDR2 SYDVKM, per germline. The CDR3 loop is CASSIPRGGSGYGYTF. CDR3 bases: TGTGCCAGCAGTATCCCACGTGGGGGGTCAGGCTATGGCTACACCTTC.

The rearrangement uses TRBV5-1 and TRBJ2-1; D possibly corresponds to TRBD2 (5 bases). The CDR3 loop spans 16 amino acids. Germline CDR1 and CDR2: SGHRS and YFSETQ. V lost 0 bases to trimming and J lost 7 bases, with 17 bases between them. The CDR3 sequence is CASSLAAPPEANEQFF. For the CDR3, the DNA is TGCGCCAGCAGCTTGGCTGCACCCCCGGAGGCAAATGAGCAGTTCTTC.

This rearrangement joins TRBV13 to TRBJ2-7, with TRBD1 identical over 8 bases. The trim removed 6 bases at V and 6 bases at J, leaving 10 bases unmatched. The CDR3 has 14 residues. The germline V gene has CDR1 PRHDT and CDR2 FYEKMQ (reference sequence). This CDR3 is CASRQGTGRFEQYF. CDR3 DNA: TGTGCCAGCAGGCAAGGGACAGGACGATTCGAGCAGTACTTC.

The chain uses TRBV20-1 and TRBJ1-5; weak D call: TRBD1 (5 bases). CDR1 DFQATT and CDR2 SNEGSKA come from the germline V gene (reference sequence). Trimming shortened V by 3 bases and J by 6 bases, and 21 bases separated the two germline ends. The CDR3 contains 16 residues. The CDR3 here is CSASPRESGSGQPQHF. For the CDR3, the DNA is TGCAGTGCTAGTCCGCGGGAGTCAGGGAGTGGTCAGCCCCAGCATTTT.

The rearrangement joins TRBV18 to TRBJ1-2; no clear D. Trimming took 4 bases from V and 2 from J, leaving 11 bases between them. The CDR3 spans 14 residues. Per the germline V gene, CDR1 is KGHSH and CDR2 is LQKENI. This CDR3 is CASSLPGENYGYTF. The CDR3 DNA reads as TGTGCCAGCTCACTACCCGGGGAGAACTATGGCTACACCTTC.

This chain connects TRBV2 to TRBJ1-2, with 9 bases aligning to TRBD1. J lost 3 bases, V lost 8 bases, and 7 bases had no gene match. CDR3 size: 14 residues. The V gene's germline CDR1 is SNHLY and CDR2 FYNNEI. The DNA for the CDR3 is TGTGCCAGCGGTGGGACAGGGCGTTACTATGGCTACACCTTC. This translates into CASGGTGRYYGYTF.

This clone was counted a single time. The chain is built from TRBV27 and TRBJ2-7, with 10 positions matching TRBD1. V dropped 3 bases and J dropped 4; count of bases not matched to a gene: 3. CDR3 length: 14 residues. Germline V CDR1 and CDR2: MNHEY, SMNVEV (reference sequence). CDR3 in DNA: TGTGCCAGCAGTTTTCGGGGACAGGGGTACGAGCAGTACTTC. Its protein is CASSFRGQGYEQYF.

The V gene is TRBV5-4, the J gene TRBJ2-6, with no clear D. The CDR3 is 16 amino acids. The ends were cut back, 4 bases at V and 0 bases at J, with 11 bases in the middle. Germline CDR1 SGHNT, CDR2 YYREEE (reference sequence). The CDR3 coding sequence is TGTGCCAGCAGCCCTATAACTGCCTCTGGGGCCAACGTCCTGACTTTC. The encoded protein is CASSPITASGANVLTF.

The rearrangement links TRBV19 to TRBJ1-4; 7 positions agree with TRBD1. With V trimmed by 5 bases and J by 4 bases, 7 bases remained unmatched. CDR3 length: 15 amino acids. Germline V CDR1 and CDR2: LNHDA, SQIVND (reference sequence). CDR3 protein: CASSLRDSYNEKLFF. In DNA form, the CDR3 reads TGTGCCAGTAGTCTAAGGGACAGTTATAATGAAAAACTGTTTTTT.

This chain links TRBV7-4 with TRBJ1-5, with 10 bases aligning to TRBD1. Per the germline V gene, CDR1 is SGHVT and CDR2 is SQSDAQ. The CDR3 has 20 amino acids. The ends lost 3 bases at V and 0 bases at J; junction bases unmatched: 14. In nucleotides, the CDR3 is TGTGCCAGCAGCTTTAGGGACAGGGGTTTGTGGTGGTATAGCAATCAGCCCCAGCATTTT. Its protein is CASSFRDRGLWWYSNQPQHF.

The V and J genes are TRBV19 and TRBJ2-2; 12 bases are shared with TRBD2. The CDR3 totals 15 residues. V was clipped by 8 bases and J by 5 bases; unmatched bases: 6. Germline V gene lookup returns CDR1 LNHDA and CDR2 SQIVND (reference sequence). The CDR3 bases are TGTGCCAGTCGTAAACTAGCGGGGGGTACCGGGGAGCTGTTTTTT. Its protein is CASRKLAGGTGELFF.

The chain couples TRBV5-4 to TRBJ2-7; TRBD1 matches at 8 bases. Trimming removed 4 bases from V and 4 bases from J; junction bases left unmatched: 10. The germline V gene has CDR1 SGHNT and CDR2 YYREEE (reference sequence). The CDR3 length is 15 residues. The CDR3 DNA is TGTGCCAGCAGCCAGGACAGGGTAACCTGGTACGAGCAGTACTTC. Translated, it gives CASSQDRVTWYEQYF.

This chain links TRBV11-2 with TRBJ2-7; 8 bases line up with TRBD2. V lost 4 bases and J lost 9; bases outside the gene matches: 17. Germline V gives CDR1 SGHAT, CDR2 FQNNGV. The CDR3 extends over 16 amino acids. The CDR3, as DNA: TGTGCCAGCAGCTCTGTAGCGGGGAGGGATTGGAGGTCGCAGTACTTC. This sequence encodes CASSSVAGRDWRSQYF.

The chain combines TRBV6-1 with TRBJ1-5; D unclear. From germline, CDR1 is MNHNS and CDR2 SASEGT. V gave up 1 base and J gave up 4 bases, with 8 bases separating them. The CDR3 is 14 residues long. CDR3 region: CASSEVPVNQPQHF. Written as DNA, the CDR3 is TGTGCCAGCAGTGAAGTTCCAGTTAATCAGCCCCAGCATTTT.

In its sample, this clone was seen a few times. The chain carries TRBV12-3 or TRBV12-4 and TRBJ1-1, with 8 bases matching TRBD1. This CDR3 spans 13 amino acids. With V trimmed by 6 bases and J by 4 bases, 4 bases remained unmatched. CDR3 nucleotide sequence: TGTGCCAGCAGCCAGGGGGCTCGCACTGAAGCTTTCTTT. Protein sequence: CASSQGARTEAFF.